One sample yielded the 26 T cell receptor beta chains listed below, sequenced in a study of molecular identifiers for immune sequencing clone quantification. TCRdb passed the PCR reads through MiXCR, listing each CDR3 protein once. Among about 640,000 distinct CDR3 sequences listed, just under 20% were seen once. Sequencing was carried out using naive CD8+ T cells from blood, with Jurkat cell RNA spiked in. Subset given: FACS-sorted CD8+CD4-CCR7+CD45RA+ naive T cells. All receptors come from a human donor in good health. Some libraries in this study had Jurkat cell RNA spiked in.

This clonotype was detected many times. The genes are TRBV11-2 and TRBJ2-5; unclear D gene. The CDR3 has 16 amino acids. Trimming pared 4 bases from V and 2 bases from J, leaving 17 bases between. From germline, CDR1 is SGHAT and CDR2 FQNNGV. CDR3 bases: TGTGCCAGCAGCTATGGCCCTGGCGGTACTCAAGAGACCCAGTACTTC. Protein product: CASSYGPGGTQETQYF.

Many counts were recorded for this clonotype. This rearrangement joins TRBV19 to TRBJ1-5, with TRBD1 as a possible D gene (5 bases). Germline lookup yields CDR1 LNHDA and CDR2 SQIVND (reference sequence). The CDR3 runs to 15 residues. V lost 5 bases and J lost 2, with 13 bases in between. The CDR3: CASSYNGGGNQPQHF. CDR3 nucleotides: TGTGCCAGTAGTTATAACGGGGGGGGCAATCAGCCCCAGCATTTT. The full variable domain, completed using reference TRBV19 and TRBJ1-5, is DGGITQSPKYLFRKEGQNVTLSCEQNLNHDAMYWYRQDPGQGLRLIYYSQIVNDFQKGDIAEGYSVSREKKESFPLTVTSAQKNPTAFYLCASSYNGGGNQPQHFGDGTRLSIL.

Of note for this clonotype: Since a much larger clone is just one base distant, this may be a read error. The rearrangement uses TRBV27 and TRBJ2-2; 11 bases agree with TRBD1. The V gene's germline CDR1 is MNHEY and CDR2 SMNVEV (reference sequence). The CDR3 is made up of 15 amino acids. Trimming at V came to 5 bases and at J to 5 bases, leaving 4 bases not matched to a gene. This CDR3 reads CASSTGTGGTGELFF. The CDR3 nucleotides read TGTGCCAGCAGTACCGGGACAGGGGGTACCGGGGAGCTGTTTTTT.

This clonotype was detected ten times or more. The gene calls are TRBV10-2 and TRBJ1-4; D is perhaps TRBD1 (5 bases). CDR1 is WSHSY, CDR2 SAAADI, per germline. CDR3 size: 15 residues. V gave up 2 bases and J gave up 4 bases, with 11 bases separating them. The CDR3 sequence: CASSEADINNEKLFF. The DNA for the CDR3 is TGCGCCAGCAGTGAGGCGGACATCAATAATGAAAAACTGTTTTTT.

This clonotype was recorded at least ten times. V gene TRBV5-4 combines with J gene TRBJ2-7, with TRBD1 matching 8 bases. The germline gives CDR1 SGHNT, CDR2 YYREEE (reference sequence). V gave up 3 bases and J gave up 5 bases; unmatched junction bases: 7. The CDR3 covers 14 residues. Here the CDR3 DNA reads TGTGCCAGCAGCTGGGGGACAGGTACTAACGAGCAGTACTTC. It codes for CASSWGTGTNEQYF. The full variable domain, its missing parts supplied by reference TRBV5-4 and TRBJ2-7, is ETGVTQSPTHLIKTRGQQVTLRCSSQSGHNTVSWYQQALGQGPQFIFQYYREEENGRGNFPPRFSGLQFPNYSSELNVNALELDDSALYLCASSWGTGTNEQYFGPGTRLTVT.

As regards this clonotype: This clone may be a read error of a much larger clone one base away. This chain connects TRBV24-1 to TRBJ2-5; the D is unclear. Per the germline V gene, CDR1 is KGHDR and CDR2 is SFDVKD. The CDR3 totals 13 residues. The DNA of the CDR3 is TGTGCCACCAGGGCGTATGTACAAGAGACCCTGTACTTC. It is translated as CATRAYVQETLYF.

The CDR3 bases are TGTGCCAGCAGTTCCCCGGGCCTCGGGGGAGAGACCCAGTACTTC. Encoded protein: CASSSPGLGGETQYF. The chain recombines TRBV12-3 or TRBV12-4 with TRBJ2-5, with D possibly TRBD2 on 6 matching bases. This CDR3 region has 15 residues. The V and J ends lost 4 bases and 4 bases respectively, with 16 bases between them.

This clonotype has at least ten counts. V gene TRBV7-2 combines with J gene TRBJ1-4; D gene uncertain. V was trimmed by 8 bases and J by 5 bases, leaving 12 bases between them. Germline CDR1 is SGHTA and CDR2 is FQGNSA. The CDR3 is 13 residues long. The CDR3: CASRPSGNEKLFF. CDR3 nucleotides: TGTGCCAGCCGGCCGAGTGGGAATGAAAAACTGTTTTTT.

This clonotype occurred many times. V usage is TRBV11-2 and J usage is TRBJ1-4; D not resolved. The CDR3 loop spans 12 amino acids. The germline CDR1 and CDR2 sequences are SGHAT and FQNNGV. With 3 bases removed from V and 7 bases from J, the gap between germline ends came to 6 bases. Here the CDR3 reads CASSFMGEKLFF. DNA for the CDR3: TGTGCCAGCAGCTTTATGGGTGAAAAACTGTTTTTT.

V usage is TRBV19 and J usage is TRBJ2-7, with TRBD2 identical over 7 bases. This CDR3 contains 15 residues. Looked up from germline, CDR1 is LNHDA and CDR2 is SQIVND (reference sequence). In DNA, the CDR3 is TGTACCACCTGCCCCAGCGGGGACTCAACCTACGAGCAGTACTTC. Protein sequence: CTTCPSGDSTYEQYF.

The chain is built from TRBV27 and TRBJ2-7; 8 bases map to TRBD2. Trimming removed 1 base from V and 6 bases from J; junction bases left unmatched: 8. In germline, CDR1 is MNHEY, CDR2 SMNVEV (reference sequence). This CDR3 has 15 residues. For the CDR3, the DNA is TGTGCCAGCAGTTTATTTTCGGGGGGGCCTTTCGAGCAGTACTTC. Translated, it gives CASSLFSGGPFEQYF.

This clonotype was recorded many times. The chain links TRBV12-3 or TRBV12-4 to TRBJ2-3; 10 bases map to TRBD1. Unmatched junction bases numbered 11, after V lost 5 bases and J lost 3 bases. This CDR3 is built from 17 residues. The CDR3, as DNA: TGTGCCAGCAGTCCGAGGGACAGGGGCGTTGAGACAGATACGCAGTATTTT. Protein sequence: CASSPRDRGVETDTQYF.

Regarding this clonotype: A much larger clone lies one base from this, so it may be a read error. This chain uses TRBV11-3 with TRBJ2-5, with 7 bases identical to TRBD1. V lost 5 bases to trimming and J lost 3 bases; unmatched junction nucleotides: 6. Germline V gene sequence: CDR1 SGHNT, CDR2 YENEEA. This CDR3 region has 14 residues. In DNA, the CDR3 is TGTGCCAGCAGCCCGACAGGGTTCGAAGAGACCCAGTACTTC. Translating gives CASSPTGFEETQYF.

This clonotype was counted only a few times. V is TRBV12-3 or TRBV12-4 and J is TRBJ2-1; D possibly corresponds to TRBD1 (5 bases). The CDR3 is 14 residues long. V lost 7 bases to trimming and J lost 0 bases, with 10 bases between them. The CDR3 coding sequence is TGTGCCAGCATTGCCCAGGGCTCCTACAATGAGCAGTTCTTC. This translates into CASIAQGSYNEQFF.

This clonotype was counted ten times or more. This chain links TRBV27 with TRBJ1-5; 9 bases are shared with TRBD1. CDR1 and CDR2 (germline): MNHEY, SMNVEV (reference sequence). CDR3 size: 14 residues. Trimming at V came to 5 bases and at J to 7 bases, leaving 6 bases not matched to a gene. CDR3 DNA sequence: TGTGCCAGCAGTCCGAAGGACAGGGGACAGCCCCAGCATTTT. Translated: CASSPKDRGQPQHF.

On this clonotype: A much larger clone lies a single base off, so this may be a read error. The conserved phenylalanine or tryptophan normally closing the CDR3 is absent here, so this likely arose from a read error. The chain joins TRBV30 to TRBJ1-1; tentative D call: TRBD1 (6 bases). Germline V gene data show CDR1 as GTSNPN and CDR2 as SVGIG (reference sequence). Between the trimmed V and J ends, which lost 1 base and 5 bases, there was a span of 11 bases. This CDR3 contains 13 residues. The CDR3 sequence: CAWSERGGTEAFL. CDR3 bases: TGTGCCTGGAGTGAGAGGGGGGGGACTGAAGCTTTCTTG.

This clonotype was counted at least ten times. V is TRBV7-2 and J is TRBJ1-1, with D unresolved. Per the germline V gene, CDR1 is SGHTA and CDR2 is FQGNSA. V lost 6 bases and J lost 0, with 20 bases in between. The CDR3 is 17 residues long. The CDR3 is CASSSRSLWAMNTEAFF. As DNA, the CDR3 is TGTGCCAGCAGTTCCCGGAGCCTATGGGCCATGAACACTGAAGCTTTCTTT.

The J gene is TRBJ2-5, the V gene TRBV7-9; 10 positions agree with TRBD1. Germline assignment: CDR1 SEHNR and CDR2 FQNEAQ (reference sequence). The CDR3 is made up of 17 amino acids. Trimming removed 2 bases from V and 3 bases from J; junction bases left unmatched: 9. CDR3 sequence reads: CASSLPLGGQGKETQYF. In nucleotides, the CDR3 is TGTGCCAGCAGCTTACCCCTGGGGGGACAGGGGAAAGAGACCCAGTACTTC. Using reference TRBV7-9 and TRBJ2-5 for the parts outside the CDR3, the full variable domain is DTGVSQNPRHKITKRGQNVTFRCDPISEHNRLYWYRQTLGQGPEFLTYFQNEAQLEKSRLLSDRFSAERPKGSFSTLEIQRTEQGDSAMYLCASSLPLGGQGKETQYFGPGTRLLVL.

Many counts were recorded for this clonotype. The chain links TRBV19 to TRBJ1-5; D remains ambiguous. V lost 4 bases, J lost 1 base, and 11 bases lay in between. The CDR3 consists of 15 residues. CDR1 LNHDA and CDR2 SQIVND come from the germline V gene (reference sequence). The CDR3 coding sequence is TGTGCCAGTAGTACCGGGTCTCGGAGCAATCAGCCCCAGCATTTT. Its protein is CASSTGSRSNQPQHF.

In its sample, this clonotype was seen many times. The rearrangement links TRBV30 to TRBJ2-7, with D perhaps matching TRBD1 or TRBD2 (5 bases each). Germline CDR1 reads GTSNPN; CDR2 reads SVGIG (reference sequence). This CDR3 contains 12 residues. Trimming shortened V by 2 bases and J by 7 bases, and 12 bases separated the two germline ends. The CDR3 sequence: CAWSSGTQEQYF. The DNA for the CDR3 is TGTGCCTGGAGTTCCGGGACCCAGGAGCAGTACTTC. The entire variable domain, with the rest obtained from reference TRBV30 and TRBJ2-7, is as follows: SQTIHQWPATLVQPVGSPLSLECTVEGTSNPNLYWYRQAAGRGLQLLFYSVGIGQISSEVPQNLSASRPQDRQFILSSKKLLLSDSGFYLCAWSSGTQEQYFGPGTRLTVT.

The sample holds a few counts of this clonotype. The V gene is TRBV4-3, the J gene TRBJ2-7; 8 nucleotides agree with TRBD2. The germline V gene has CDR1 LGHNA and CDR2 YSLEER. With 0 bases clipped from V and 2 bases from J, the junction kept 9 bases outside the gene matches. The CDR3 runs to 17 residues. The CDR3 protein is CASSQDGYGGAAYEQYF. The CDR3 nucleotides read TGCGCCAGCAGCCAAGATGGATACGGGGGGGCGGCCTACGAGCAGTACTTC.

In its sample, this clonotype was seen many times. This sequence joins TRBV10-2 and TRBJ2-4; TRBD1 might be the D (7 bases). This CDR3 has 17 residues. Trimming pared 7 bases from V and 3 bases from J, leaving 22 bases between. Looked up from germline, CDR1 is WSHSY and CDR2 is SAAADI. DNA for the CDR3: TGCGCCAGCACGCCCGGAACAGGGGACTGGGACAAAAACATTCAGTACTTC. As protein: CASTPGTGDWDKNIQYF.

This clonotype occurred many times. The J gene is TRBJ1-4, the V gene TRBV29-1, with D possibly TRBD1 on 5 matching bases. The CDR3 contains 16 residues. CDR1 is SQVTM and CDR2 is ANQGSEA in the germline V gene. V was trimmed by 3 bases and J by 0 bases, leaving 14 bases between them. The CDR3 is CSVEGTEVSTNEKLFF. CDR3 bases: TGCAGCGTTGAGGGGACGGAAGTCTCAACTAATGAAAAACTGTTTTTT.

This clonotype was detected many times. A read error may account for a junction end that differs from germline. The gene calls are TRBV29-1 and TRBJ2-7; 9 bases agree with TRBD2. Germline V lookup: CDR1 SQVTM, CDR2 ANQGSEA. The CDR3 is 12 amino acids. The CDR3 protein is CSVEAGGGEQYF. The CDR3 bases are TGCAGCGTCGAAGCGGGAGGTGGAGAGCAGTACTTC.

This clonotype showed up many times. DNA of the CDR3: TGCGCCAGCAGCCAGGGGACCCGGGACTCCATCTCGCTGTACCAAGAGACCCAGTACTTC. Its translation: CASSQGTRDSISLYQETQYF. J is TRBJ2-5 and V is TRBV4-3, with D tentatively TRBD2 (6 bases). The V end was cut by 3 bases, the J end by 0 bases, with 26 bases between. The CDR3 contains 20 residues. CDR1 and CDR2 from the germline V gene are LGHNA and YSLEER.

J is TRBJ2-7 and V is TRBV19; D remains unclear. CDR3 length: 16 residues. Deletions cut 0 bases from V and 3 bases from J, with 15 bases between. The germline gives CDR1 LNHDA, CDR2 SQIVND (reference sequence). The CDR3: CASSIDRLLRNYEQYF. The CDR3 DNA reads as TGTGCCAGTAGTATAGATCGCCTATTGCGAAACTACGAGCAGTACTTC.